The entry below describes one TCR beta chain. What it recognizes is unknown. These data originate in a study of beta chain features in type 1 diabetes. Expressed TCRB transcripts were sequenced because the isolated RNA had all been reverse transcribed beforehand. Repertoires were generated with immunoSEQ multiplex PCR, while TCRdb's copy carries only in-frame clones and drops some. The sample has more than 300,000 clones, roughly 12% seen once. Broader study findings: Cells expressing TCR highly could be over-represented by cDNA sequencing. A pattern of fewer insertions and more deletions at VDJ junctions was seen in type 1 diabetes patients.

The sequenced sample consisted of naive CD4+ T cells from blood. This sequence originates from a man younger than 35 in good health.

CDR3 region: CASSDWQGIRQYF. CDR3 coding DNA: TGTGCCAGCAGTGACTGGCAGGGGATAAGGCAGTACTTC. The chain employs TRBV6-1 and TRBJ2-7; a weak D match, TRBD1 (6 bases). Trimming cost V 3 bases and J 9 bases, with 15 bases left between them. CDR1 and CDR2 from the germline V gene are MNHNS and SASEGT. There are 13 residues in the CDR3.